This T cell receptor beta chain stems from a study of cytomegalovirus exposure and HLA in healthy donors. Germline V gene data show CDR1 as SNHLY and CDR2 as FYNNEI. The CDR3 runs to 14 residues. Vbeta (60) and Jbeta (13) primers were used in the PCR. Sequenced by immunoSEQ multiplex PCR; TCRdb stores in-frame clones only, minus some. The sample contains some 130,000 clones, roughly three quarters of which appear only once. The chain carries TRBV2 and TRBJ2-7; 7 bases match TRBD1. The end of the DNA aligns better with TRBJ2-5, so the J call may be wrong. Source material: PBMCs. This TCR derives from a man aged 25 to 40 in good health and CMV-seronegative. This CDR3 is CARRDLQGTETQYF. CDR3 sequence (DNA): TGTGCCAGAAGGGATTTACAGGGGACGGAGACCCAGTACTTC.